These T cell receptor beta chains were read from a single sample in a study of tumor-infiltrating lymphocytes in localized non-small cell lung cancer. Clones were read by immunoSEQ multiplex PCR, and TCRdb kept only the in-frame ones, dropping some. The data contain nearly 9,500 clones, approximately 82% of them singletons. The sequenced sample consisted of uninvolved lung tissue not adjacent to the tumor. The source of these receptors is a human donor with non-small cell lung cancer. CDR3s include the opening cysteine and the closing phenylalanine or tryptophan. The D gene is left open where the match is weak. The size of a clone is reported for some rows only, either as once, few or many, or as a class for expanded clones.

TRBD1	TRBV6-1	.	TRBJ1-6	CASRTGGYNSPLHF	TGTGCCAGCAGGACAGGGGGCTACAATTCACCCCTCCACTTT
.	TRBV19	.	TRBJ2-2	CAVADSNTGELFF	TGTGCCGTAGCGGATTCGAACACCGGGGAGCTGTTTTTT
TRBD1	TRBV7-3	.	TRBJ1-5	CASSLLTGGRGNQPQHF	TGTGCCAGCAGCTTACTGACAGGGGGCAGGGGCAATCAGCCCCAGCATTTT
TRBD1	TRBV5-1	.	TRBJ1-2	CASSPGQLYGYTF	TGCGCCAGCAGCCCGGGACAGCTCTATGGCTACACCTTC
TRBD1	TRBV19	.	TRBJ2-2	CASRPAGQGAGELFF	TGTGCCAGTAGACCAGCAGGCCAGGGGGCCGGGGAGCTGTTTTTT
.	TRBV4-3	once	TRBJ1-6	CASSQDTGRGDSPLHF	TGCGCCAGCAGCCAAGATACCGGCCGCGGAGATTCACCCCTCCACTTT
.	TRBV7-2	.	TRBJ2-1	CASSLAHREHNEQFF	TGTGCCAGCAGCTTAGCGCACAGGGAGCACAATGAGCAGTTCTTC
.	TRBV9	once	TRBJ2-2	CASSPVMSWGAGELFF	TGTGCCAGCAGCCCCGTTATGAGTTGGGGGGCCGGGGAGCTGTTTTTT
TRBD1	TRBV7-2	.	TRBJ1-4	CASSLIGGQPNEKLFF	TGTGCCAGCAGCTTAATTGGGGGACAGCCTAATGAAAAACTGTTTTTT
TRBD1	TRBV5-4	.	TRBJ1-2	CASSQQGAGYGYTF	TGTGCCAGCAGCCAACAGGGGGCCGGCTATGGCTACACCTTC
.	TRBV27	.	TRBJ2-1	CASSLYSSGSSYNEQFF	TGTGCCAGCAGTTTGTATAGTTCGGGGTCCTCATACAATGAGCAGTTCTTC
.	TRBV5-1	.	TRBJ1-4	CASSLGSGRPTNEKLFF	TGCGCCAGCAGCTTGGGAAGCGGCAGGCCAACTAATGAAAAACTGTTTTTT
.	TRBV11-1	.	TRBJ1-1	CASSLVGGWTEAFF	TGTGCCAGCAGCTTAGTGGGGGGCTGGACTGAAGCTTTCTTT
.	TRBV14	.	TRBJ2-7	CASSHHTYYEQYF	TGTGCCAGCAGCCATCACACCTACTACGAGCAGTACTTC
TRBD1	TRBV30	.	TRBJ1-3	CAWKRGQPRSGSTIYF	TGTGCCTGGAAACGGGGACAGCCACGGTCTGGAAGCACCATATATTTT
.	TRBV28	few	TRBJ2-2	CASSLSTGELFF	TGTGCCAGCAGTTTATCGACCGGGGAGCTGTTTTTT
TRBD1	TRBV6-5	.	TRBJ1-1	CASSSRTGRTEAFF	TGTGCCAGCAGTTCAAGGACAGGGCGCACTGAAGCTTTCTTT
.	TRBV9	.	TRBJ2-5	CASNVGGRETQYF	TGTGCCAGCAACGTAGGGGGGCGGGAGACCCAGTACTTC
.	TRBV7-9	.	TRBJ1-1	CASSSYGNEAFF	TGTGCCAGCAGCTCTTATGGGAATGAAGCTTTCTTT
TRBD1	TRBV7-9	.	TRBJ1-5	CASSHTGGSGQPQHF	TGTGCCAGCAGCCATACAGGGGGGTCTGGGCAGCCCCAGCATTTT
.	TRBV6-5	once	TRBJ1-1	CASSWDGNTEAFF	TGTGCCAGCAGTTGGGACGGTAACACTGAAGCTTTCTTT
.	TRBV29-1	.	TRBJ2-3	CSLARSFPADTQYF	TGCAGCCTAGCCCGAAGCTTTCCCGCCGATACGCAGTATTTT
.	TRBV19	.	TRBJ2-5	CASSTRTREETQYF	TGTGCCAGTAGTACCCGGACAAGAGAAGAGACCCAGTACTTC
.	TRBV9	few	TRBJ2-3	CASSDLASTDTQYF	TGTGCCAGCAGTGATTTAGCCAGCACAGATACGCAGTATTTT
.	TRBV11-1	.	TRBJ2-2	CASRTVPGELFF	TGTGCCAGCAGAACGGTCCCCGGGGAGCTGTTTTTT
.	TRBV30	.	TRBJ2-1	CAWSANEQFF	TGTGCCTGGAGTGCTAACGAGCAGTTCTTC
.	TRBV6-6	.	TRBJ1-4	CASIRTTNEKLFF	TGTGCCAGCATACGCACAACTAATGAAAAACTGTTTTTT
TRBD1	TRBV7-2	.	TRBJ2-7	CASSSDRGAYEQYF	TGTGCCAGCAGCTCCGACAGGGGCGCCTACGAGCAGTACTTC
.	TRBV7-8	.	TRBJ1-2	CASSDGVGYGYTF	TGTGCCAGCAGCGACGGGGTAGGCTATGGCTACACCTTC
TRBD2	TRBV29-1	.	TRBJ2-1	CSTGTSAYNEQFF	TGCAGCACGGGGACTAGCGCTTACAATGAGCAGTTCTTC
TRBD1	TRBV7-2	.	TRBJ2-7	CASSLARTGYEQYF	TGTGCCAGCAGCTTAGCGAGGACAGGCTACGAGCAGTACTTC
.	TRBV7-3	.	TRBJ1-2	CASSTDGVYGYTF	TGTGCCAGCAGCACTGACGGTGTGTATGGCTACACCTTC